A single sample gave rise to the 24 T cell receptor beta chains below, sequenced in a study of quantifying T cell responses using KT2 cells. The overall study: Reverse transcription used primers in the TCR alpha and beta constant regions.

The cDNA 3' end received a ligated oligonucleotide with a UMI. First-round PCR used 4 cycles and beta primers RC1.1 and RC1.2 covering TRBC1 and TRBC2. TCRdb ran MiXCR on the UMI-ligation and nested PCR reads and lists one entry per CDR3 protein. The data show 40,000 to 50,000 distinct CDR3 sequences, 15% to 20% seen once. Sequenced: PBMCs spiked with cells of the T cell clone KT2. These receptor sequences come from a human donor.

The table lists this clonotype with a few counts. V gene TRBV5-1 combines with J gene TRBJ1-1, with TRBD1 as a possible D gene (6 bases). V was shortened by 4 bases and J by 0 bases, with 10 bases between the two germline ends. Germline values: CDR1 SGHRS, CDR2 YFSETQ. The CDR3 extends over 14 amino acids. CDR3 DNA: TGCGCCAGCAGCAAACAGGGTCTGAACACTGAAGCTTTCTTT. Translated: CASSKQGLNTEAFF.

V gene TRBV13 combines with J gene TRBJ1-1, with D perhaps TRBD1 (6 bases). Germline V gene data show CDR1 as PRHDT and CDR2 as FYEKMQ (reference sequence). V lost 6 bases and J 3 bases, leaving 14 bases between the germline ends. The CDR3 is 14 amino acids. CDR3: CASRDSAPYTEAFF. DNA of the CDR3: TGTGCCAGCAGGGACAGCGCTCCGTACACTGAAGCTTTCTTT.

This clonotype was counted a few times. The CDR3 sequence is CSVGVLAGPPFF. The CDR3 nucleotides read TGCAGCGTGGGGGTCCTAGCGGGACCTCCGTTCTTC. The chain combines TRBV29-1 with TRBJ2-1, with TRBD2 matching 9 bases. This CDR3 is built from 12 residues. The V gene end was trimmed by 6 bases and the J gene end by 15 bases; junction bases not matched to a gene: 12. Germline V lookup: CDR1 SQVTM, CDR2 ANQGSEA.

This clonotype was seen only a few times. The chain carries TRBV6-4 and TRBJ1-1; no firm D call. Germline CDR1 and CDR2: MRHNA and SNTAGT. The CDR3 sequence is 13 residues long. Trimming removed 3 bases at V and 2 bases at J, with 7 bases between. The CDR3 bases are TGTGCCAGCAGTGAGCGAGACAACACTGAAGCTTTCTTT. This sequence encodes CASSERDNTEAFF.

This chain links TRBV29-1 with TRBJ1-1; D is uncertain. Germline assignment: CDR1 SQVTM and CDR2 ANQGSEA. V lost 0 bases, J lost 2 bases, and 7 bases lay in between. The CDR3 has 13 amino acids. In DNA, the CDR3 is TGCAGCGTTGAAGATATGATTAACACTGAAGCTTTCTTT. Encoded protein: CSVEDMINTEAFF.

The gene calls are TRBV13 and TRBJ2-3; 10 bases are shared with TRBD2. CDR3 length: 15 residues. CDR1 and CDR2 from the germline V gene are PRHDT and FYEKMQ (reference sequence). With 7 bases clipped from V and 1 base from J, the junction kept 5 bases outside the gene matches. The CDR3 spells CASILAGAGTDTQYF. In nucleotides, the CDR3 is TGTGCCAGCATCCTAGCGGGAGCCGGCACAGATACGCAGTATTTT.

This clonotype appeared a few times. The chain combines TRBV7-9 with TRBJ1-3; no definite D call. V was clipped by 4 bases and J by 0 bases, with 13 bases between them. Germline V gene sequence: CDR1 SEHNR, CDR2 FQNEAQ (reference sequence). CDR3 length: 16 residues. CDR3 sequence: CASSSNRLSSGNTIYF. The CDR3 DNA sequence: TGTGCCAGCAGCTCCAACAGATTGAGCTCTGGAAACACCATATATTTT.

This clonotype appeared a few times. Here the CDR3 DNA reads TGTGCCAGCAGCCCCGTGGTTAACACTGAAGCTTTCTTT. Encoded protein: CASSPVVNTEAFF. The rearrangement uses TRBV7-2 and TRBJ1-1; no firm D call. Germline V gives CDR1 SGHTA, CDR2 FQGNSA. Trimming took off 5 bases at V and 2 bases at J, with 9 bases between the two ends. The CDR3 is 13 amino acids. Full variable domain (remainder filled in from reference TRBV7-2 and TRBJ1-1): GAGVSQSPSNKVTEKGKDVELRCDPISGHTALYWYRQSLGQGLEFLIYFQGNSAPDKSGLPSDRFSAERTGGSVSTLTIQRTQQEDSAVYLCASSPVVNTEAFFGQGTRLTVV.

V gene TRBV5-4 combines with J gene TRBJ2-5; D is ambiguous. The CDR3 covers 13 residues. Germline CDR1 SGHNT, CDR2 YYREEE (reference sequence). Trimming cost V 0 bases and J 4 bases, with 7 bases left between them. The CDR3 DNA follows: TGTGCCAGCAGCTTGGCGCTGAGAGAGACCCAGTACTTC. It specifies CASSLALRETQYF.

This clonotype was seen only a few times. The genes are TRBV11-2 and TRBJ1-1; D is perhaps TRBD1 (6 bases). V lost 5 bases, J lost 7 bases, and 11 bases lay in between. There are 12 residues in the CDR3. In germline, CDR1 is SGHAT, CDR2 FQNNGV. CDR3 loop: CASSPGTLEAFF. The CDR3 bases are TGTGCCAGCAGCCCCGGGACACTTGAAGCTTTCTTT. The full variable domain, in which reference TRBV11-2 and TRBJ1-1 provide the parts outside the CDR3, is EAGVAQSPRYKIIEKRQSVAFWCNPISGHATLYWYQQILGQGPKLLIQFQNNGVVDDSQLPKDRFSAERLKGVDSTLKIQPAKLEDSAVYLCASSPGTLEAFFGQGTRLTVV.

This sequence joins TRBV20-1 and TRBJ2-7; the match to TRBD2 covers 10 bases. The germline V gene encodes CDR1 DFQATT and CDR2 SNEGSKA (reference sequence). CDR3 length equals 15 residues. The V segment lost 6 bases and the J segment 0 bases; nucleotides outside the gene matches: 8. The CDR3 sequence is CSALMTSGFSYEQYF. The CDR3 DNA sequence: TGCAGTGCCCTTATGACTAGCGGGTTCTCCTACGAGCAGTACTTC.

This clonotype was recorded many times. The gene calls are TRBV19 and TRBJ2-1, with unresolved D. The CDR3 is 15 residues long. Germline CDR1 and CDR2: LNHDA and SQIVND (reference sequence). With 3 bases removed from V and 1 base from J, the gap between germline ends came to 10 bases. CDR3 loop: CASSIPEMSYNEQFF. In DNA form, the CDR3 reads TGTGCCAGTAGTATTCCCGAAATGTCCTACAATGAGCAGTTCTTC.

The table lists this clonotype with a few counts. In nucleotides, the CDR3 is TGTGCCAGCAGCCGGTGGGAAACTTCACCCCTCCACTTT. Amino acid sequence: CASSRWETSPLHF. The genes are TRBV12-3 or TRBV12-4 and TRBJ1-6, with D unresolved. The CDR3 consists of 13 residues. V shed 6 bases and J shed 9 bases, with 12 bases lying between them.

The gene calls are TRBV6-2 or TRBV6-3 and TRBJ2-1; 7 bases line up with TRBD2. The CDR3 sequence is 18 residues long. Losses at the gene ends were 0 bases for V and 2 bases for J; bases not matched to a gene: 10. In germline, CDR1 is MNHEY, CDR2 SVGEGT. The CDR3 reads CASSYSRLASGTYNEQFF. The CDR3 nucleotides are TGTGCCAGCAGTTACTCAAGATTAGCTAGCGGAACCTACAATGAGCAGTTCTTC.

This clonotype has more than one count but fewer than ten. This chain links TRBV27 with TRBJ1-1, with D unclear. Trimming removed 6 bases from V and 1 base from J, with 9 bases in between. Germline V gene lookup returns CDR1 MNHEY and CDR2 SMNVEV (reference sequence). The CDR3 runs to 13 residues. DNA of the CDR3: TGTGCCAGCAGCCGCTCTCAGAACACTGAAGCTTTCTTT. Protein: CASSRSQNTEAFF.

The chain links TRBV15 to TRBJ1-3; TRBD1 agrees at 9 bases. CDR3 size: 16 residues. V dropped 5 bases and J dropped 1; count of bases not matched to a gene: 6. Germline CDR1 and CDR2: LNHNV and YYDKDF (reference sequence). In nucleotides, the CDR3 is TGTGCCACCAGCGGAAGACAGGGGGGGTCTGGAAACACCATATATTTT. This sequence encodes CATSGRQGGSGNTIYF.

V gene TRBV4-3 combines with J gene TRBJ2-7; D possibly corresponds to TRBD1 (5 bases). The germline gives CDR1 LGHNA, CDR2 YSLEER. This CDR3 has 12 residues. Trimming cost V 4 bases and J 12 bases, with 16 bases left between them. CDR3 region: CASSLIVLRGYF. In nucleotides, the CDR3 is TGCGCCAGCAGCCTTATAGTCCTAAGGGGGTACTTC.

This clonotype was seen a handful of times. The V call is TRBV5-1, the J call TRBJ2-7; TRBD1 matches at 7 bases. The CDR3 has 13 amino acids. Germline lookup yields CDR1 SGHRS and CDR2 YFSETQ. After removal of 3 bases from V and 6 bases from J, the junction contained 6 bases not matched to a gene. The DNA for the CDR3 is TGCGCCAGCAGCTGGACCCGGGACAGCGAGCAGTACTTC. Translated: CASSWTRDSEQYF. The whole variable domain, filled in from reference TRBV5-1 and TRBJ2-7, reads KAGVTQTPRYLIKTRGQQVTLSCSPISGHRSVSWYQQTPGQGLQFLFEYFSETQRNKGNFPGRFSGRQFSNSRSEMNVSTLELGDSALYLCASSWTRDSEQYFGPGTRLTVT.

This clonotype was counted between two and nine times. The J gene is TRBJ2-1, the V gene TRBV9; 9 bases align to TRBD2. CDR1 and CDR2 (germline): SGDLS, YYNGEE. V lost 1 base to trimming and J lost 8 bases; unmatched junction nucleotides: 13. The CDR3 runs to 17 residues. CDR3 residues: CASSVKGEARGGDEQFF. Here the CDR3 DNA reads TGTGCCAGCAGCGTAAAAGGGGAGGCGCGGGGGGGCGATGAGCAGTTCTTC.

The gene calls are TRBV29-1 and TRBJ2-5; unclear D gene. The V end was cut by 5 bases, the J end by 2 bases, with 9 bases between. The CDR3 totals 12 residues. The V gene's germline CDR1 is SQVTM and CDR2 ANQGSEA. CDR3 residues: CSVRTPQETQYF. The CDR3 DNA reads TGCAGCGTTCGAACACCACAAGAGACCCAGTACTTC.

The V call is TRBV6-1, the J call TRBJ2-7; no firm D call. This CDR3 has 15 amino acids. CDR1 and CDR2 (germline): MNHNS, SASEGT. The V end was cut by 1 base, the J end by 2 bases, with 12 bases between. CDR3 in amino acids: CASSEGPQAAYEQYF. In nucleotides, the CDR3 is TGTGCCAGCAGTGAAGGCCCTCAGGCGGCCTACGAGCAGTACTTC.

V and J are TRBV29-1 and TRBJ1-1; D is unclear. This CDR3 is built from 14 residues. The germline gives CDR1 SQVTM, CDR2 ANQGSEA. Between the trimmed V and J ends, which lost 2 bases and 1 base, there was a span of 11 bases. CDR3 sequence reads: CSVEPSGKNTEAFF. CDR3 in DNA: TGCAGCGTTGAACCATCAGGAAAGAACACTGAAGCTTTCTTT.

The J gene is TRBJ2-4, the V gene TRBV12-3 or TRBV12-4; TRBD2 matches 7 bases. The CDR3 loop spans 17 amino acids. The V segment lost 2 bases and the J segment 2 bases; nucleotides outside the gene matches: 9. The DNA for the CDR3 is TGTGCCAGCAGTTTATGGGGAGGGTCGGTGTCCAAAAACATTCAGTACTTC. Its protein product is CASSLWGGSVSKNIQYF.

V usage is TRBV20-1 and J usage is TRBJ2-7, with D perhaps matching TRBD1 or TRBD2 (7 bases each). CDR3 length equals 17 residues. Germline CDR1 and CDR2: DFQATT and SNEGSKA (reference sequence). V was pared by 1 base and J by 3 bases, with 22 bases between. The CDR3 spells CSARASGGGRPFYEQYF. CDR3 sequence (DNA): TGCAGTGCTAGAGCCTCAGGGGGGGGGCGCCCATTCTACGAGCAGTACTTC.